The 29 T cell receptor beta chains in this list originate from one sample, sequenced in a study of regulatory T cells in long-lasting Graves disease. Assembly of TCR beta libraries relied on iRepertoire HTBI primers together with Arm-PCR of CDR3 regions. TCRdb used MiXCR to reprocess the multiplex PCR reads, holding one entry per CDR3 protein. The sample consists of over 200,000 distinct CDR3 sequences, about a sixth of them appearing once. Documented time point: newly diagnosed GD, antithyroid drugs for less than 3 months. PBMC-derived RNA was used for the TCR library. The sequencing here drew on peripheral blood mononuclear cells (PBMCs), taken at new diagnosis, from a patient treated with antithyroid drugs. The receptors originated from a female donor with Graves disease.

On this clonotype: A far larger clone lies a single base away; this is likely a read error. This rearrangement joins TRBV9 to TRBJ1-2, with D possibly matching TRBD1 (5 bases). CDR3 length: 12 amino acids. Deletions cut 3 bases from V and 7 bases from J, with 10 bases between. Germline-derived CDR1 and CDR2 are SGDLS and YYNGEE. The CDR3 loop reads CASSEGSSGYTF. As DNA, the CDR3 is TGTGCCAGCAGCGAGGGGTCTAGTGGCTACACCTTC. Looking up the rest from reference TRBV9 and TRBJ1-2 gives the full variable domain: DSGVTQTPKHLITATGQRVTLRCSPRSGDLSVYWYQQSLDQGLQFLIQYYNGEERAKGNILERFSAQQFPDLHSELNLSSLELGDSALYFCASSEGSSGYTFGSGTRLTVV.

This clonotype was observed many times. This chain uses TRBV20-1 with TRBJ2-1, with a weak D call TRBD2 (6 bases). CDR3 size: 14 residues. The V end was cut by 5 bases, the J end by 5 bases, with 16 bases between. Germline CDR1 reads DFQATT; CDR2 reads SNEGSKA (reference sequence). The CDR3 spells CSASHPRGNNEQFF. The CDR3 nucleotides read TGCAGTGCTTCTCACCCCCGGGGGAACAATGAGCAGTTCTTC.

At least ten counts were recorded for this clonotype. The V and J genes are TRBV9 and TRBJ2-1; 8 bases line up with TRBD1. TRBJ2-5 matches the DNA end more closely, so the J call is doubtful. The CDR3 contains 13 residues. Germline CDR1 SGDLS, CDR2 YYNGEE. CDR3 protein: CASGRGLRETQYF. The CDR3 DNA reads TGTGCCAGCGGCAGGGGGCTTAGAGAGACCCAGTACTTC.

The chain uses TRBV7-8 and TRBJ1-1; TRBD1 matches at 11 bases. The V and J ends lost 5 bases and 5 bases, in that order; junction bases with no gene match: 7. The CDR3 totals 15 residues. Germline CDR1 SGHVS, CDR2 FQNEAQ. The CDR3 protein is CASSPTGTGGTEAFF. CDR3 DNA sequence: TGTGCCAGCAGCCCGACAGGGACAGGGGGAACTGAAGCTTTCTTT.

This chain links TRBV2 with TRBJ2-3; TRBD2 agrees at 13 bases. Germline-derived CDR1 and CDR2 are SNHLY and FYNNEI. Trimming removed 3 bases from V and 4 bases from J; junction bases left unmatched: 4. This CDR3 contains 16 residues. The CDR3 sequence: CASSDTSGRGPDTQYF. For the CDR3, the DNA is TGTGCCAGCAGTGATACTAGCGGGAGGGGGCCAGATACGCAGTATTTT.

This clonotype was counted many times. The chain combines TRBV5-8 with TRBJ2-2; 7 nucleotides line up with TRBD1. J gave up 6 bases and V 4 bases, and 15 bases lay outside the gene matches. This CDR3 region has 17 residues. CDR1 SGHTS and CDR2 YDEGEE come from the germline V gene. The CDR3 reads CASSEGQWVLGAGELFF. The CDR3 bases are TGTGCCAGCAGCGAGGGACAGTGGGTCCTGGGCGCCGGGGAGCTGTTTTTT.

The table lists this clonotype with many counts. The J gene is TRBJ2-1, the V gene TRBV28; 10 positions match TRBD1. This CDR3 is 16 amino acids long. The germline V gene encodes CDR1 MDHEN and CDR2 SYDVKM. Trimming at V came to 5 bases and at J to 3 bases, leaving 7 bases not matched to a gene. CDR3 sequence: CASSPTTGGLYNEQFF. CDR3 DNA: TGTGCCAGCAGTCCTACGACAGGGGGCCTCTACAATGAGCAGTTCTTC.

DNA of the CDR3: TGCGCCAGCAGCCAGACGCTCACAGGCGCCATGACGGGGGCCAACGTCCTGACTTTC. Translation gives CASSQTLTGAMTGANVLTF. This sequence joins TRBV4-1 and TRBJ2-6, with D possibly TRBD1 on 5 matching bases. The CDR3 loop spans 19 amino acids. The V end lost 3 bases, the J end lost 4 bases, and 22 bases lay between the germline ends. CDR1 is MGHRA and CDR2 is YSYEKL in the germline V gene.

This clonotype has just a few counts. V is TRBV20-1 and J is TRBJ2-1, with D maybe TRBD2 (6 bases). V shed 1 base and J shed 4 bases, with 17 bases lying between them. Germline V lookup: CDR1 DFQATT, CDR2 SNEGSKA (reference sequence). This CDR3 spans 16 amino acids. CDR3 sequence: CSARGAMSGYYNEQFF. Written as DNA, the CDR3 is TGCAGTGCTAGAGGGGCCATGAGCGGGTATTACAATGAGCAGTTCTTC.

This clonotype was observed a few times. The chain joins TRBV4-2 to TRBJ2-7, with TRBD2 identical over 12 bases. From germline, CDR1 is LGHNA and CDR2 YNFKEQ. This CDR3 comprises 16 residues. V shed 4 bases and J 0 bases; nucleotides not matched to a gene: 4. The CDR3 loop reads CASSRLAGASSYEQYF. In DNA, the CDR3 is TGTGCCAGCAGCCGACTAGCGGGAGCGTCCTCCTACGAGCAGTACTTC.

Ten or more counts support this clonotype. The chain carries TRBV2 and TRBJ2-3; possibly TRBD2 for D (5 bases). CDR1 is SNHLY and CDR2 is FYNNEI in the germline V gene. V was trimmed by 10 bases and J by 1 base, leaving 12 bases between them. This CDR3 comprises 13 residues. The chain's CDR3 is CATQTRGTDTQYF. As DNA, the CDR3 is TGTGCCACCCAGACGAGGGGCACAGATACGCAGTATTTT.

This clonotype was found many times. This chain links TRBV6-1 with TRBJ2-4; a weak D match, TRBD2 (5 bases). The CDR3 length is 18 residues. V lost 3 bases, J lost 0 bases, and 18 bases lay in between. Germline V lookup: CDR1 MNHNS, CDR2 SASEGT. CDR3 protein: CASSERVSSGPAKNIQYF. CDR3 nucleotide sequence: TGTGCCAGCAGTGAGAGGGTCTCGTCGGGCCCAGCCAAAAACATTCAGTACTTC.

The rearrangement joins TRBV11-2 to TRBJ1-4; TRBD1 is a possible D gene (5 bases). Trimming took off 5 bases at V and 5 bases at J, with 15 bases between the two ends. Germline lookup yields CDR1 SGHAT and CDR2 FQNNGV. CDR3 size: 15 residues. The CDR3, as DNA: TGTGCCAGCAGCGAGTCCGGGACGGGAAATGAAAAACTGTTTTTT. Its protein is CASSESGTGNEKLFF.

This clonotype appeared many times. The chain employs TRBV10-1 and TRBJ1-1; TRBD1 aligns across 10 bases. CDR1 WNHNN and CDR2 SYGVQD come from the germline V gene (reference sequence). The CDR3 extends over 16 amino acids. V trimming: 5 bases; J trimming: 5 bases; junction bases outside the gene matches: 11. CDR3 amino acids: CASSYVRDRGLTEAFF. For the CDR3, the DNA is TGCGCCAGCAGTTACGTCCGGGACAGGGGATTAACTGAAGCTTTCTTT.

The sample holds many counts of this clonotype. V usage is TRBV27 and J usage is TRBJ1-2, with D possibly being TRBD1 (6 bases). V lost 6 bases to trimming and J lost 8 bases, with 13 bases between them. The germline V gene encodes CDR1 MNHEY and CDR2 SMNVEV (reference sequence). The CDR3 contains 12 residues. This CDR3 is CASRSLRGGYTF. CDR3 in DNA: TGTGCCAGCAGATCCCTGAGGGGGGGCTACACCTTC.

This clonotype showed up many times. The gene calls are TRBV7-9 and TRBJ2-2, with 8 bases identical to TRBD2. There are 15 residues in the CDR3. Trimming at V came to 5 bases and at J to 3 bases, leaving 5 bases not matched to a gene. Germline V CDR1 and CDR2: SEHNR, FQNEAQ (reference sequence). CDR3 sequence: CASSGTSGYTGELFF. In DNA, the CDR3 is TGTGCCAGCAGCGGAACTAGCGGATACACCGGGGAGCTGTTTTTT.

The rearrangement links TRBV19 to TRBJ1-1; maybe TRBD1 (5 bases). This CDR3 comprises 15 residues. The V end lost 3 bases, the J end lost 3 bases, and 14 bases lay between the germline ends. Germline V lookup: CDR1 LNHDA, CDR2 SQIVND (reference sequence). The CDR3 reads CASSMGPGADTEAFF. The CDR3, as DNA: TGTGCCAGTAGTATGGGCCCCGGGGCGGACACTGAAGCTTTCTTT.

This clonotype was found many times. Here the CDR3 reads CSAREIQGQETQYF. Written as DNA, the CDR3 is TGCAGTGCTAGAGAGATACAGGGGCAAGAGACCCAGTACTTC. The chain uses TRBV20-1 and TRBJ2-5, with 7 bases lining up with TRBD1. The CDR3 runs 14 residues. V shed 0 bases, J shed 2 bases, and the junction held 3 bases outside the gene matches. From germline, CDR1 is DFQATT and CDR2 SNEGSKA (reference sequence).

This clonotype was found many times. The genes are TRBV20-1 and TRBJ2-1, with D unclear. Trimming removed 2 bases at V and 6 bases at J, with 14 bases between. CDR1 is DFQATT and CDR2 is SNEGSKA in the germline V gene (reference sequence). This CDR3 region has 14 residues. CDR3 sequence (DNA): TGCAGTGCTAGATTAAGCGCGCATTCCAATGAGCAGTTCTTC. Protein: CSARLSAHSNEQFF.

This chain joins TRBV5-6 and TRBJ2-7; 7 bases align to TRBD1. V was pared by 2 bases and J by 0 bases, with 5 bases of the junction left unmatched. Germline loops: CDR1 SGHDT, CDR2 YYEEEE. The CDR3 length is 15 residues. This chain's CDR3 is CASSFERDSSYEQYF. The CDR3 DNA reads TGTGCCAGCAGCTTTGAACGGGACAGCTCCTACGAGCAGTACTTC.

This clonotype was seen at least ten times. The chain couples TRBV24-1 to TRBJ2-5; 7 bases are a match to TRBD1. The CDR3 is 12 residues long. CDR1 KGHDR and CDR2 SFDVKD come from the germline V gene. J was trimmed by 4 bases and V by 7 bases; bases with no gene match: 2. The CDR3 sequence is CATRGTAETQYF. CDR3 in DNA: TGTGCCACCAGAGGGACAGCAGAGACCCAGTACTTC.

This clonotype was counted between two and nine times. The chain carries TRBV5-1 and TRBJ2-2; D unresolved. Trimming left V 4 bases short and J 2 bases short, with 9 bases between. Per the germline V gene, CDR1 is SGHRS and CDR2 is YFSETQ. The length of the CDR3 is 14 residues. CDR3 sequence reads: CASSPRLNTGELFF. Here the CDR3 DNA reads TGCGCCAGCAGCCCGCGGCTAAACACCGGGGAGCTGTTTTTT.

This clonotype was seen a handful of times. V usage is TRBV7-9 and J usage is TRBJ2-3; no clear D. CDR1 and CDR2 (germline): SEHNR, FQNEAQ (reference sequence). The CDR3 spans 16 residues. The V end lost 7 bases, the J end lost 2 bases, and 19 bases lay between the germline ends. CDR3 in amino acids: CASTPAGPQFTDTQYF. CDR3 nucleotide sequence: TGTGCCAGCACCCCCGCTGGACCTCAGTTCACAGATACGCAGTATTTT.

The sample holds a few counts of this clonotype. CDR3 sequence reads: CSARSGSYEQYF. The CDR3 DNA reads TGCAGTGCTCGGTCAGGCTCCTACGAGCAGTACTTC. This rearrangement joins TRBV20-1 to TRBJ2-7; D call uncertain. Germline V gene sequence: CDR1 DFQATT, CDR2 SNEGSKA (reference sequence). The CDR3 consists of 12 residues. Trimming took off 5 bases at V and 0 bases at J, with 8 bases between the two ends.

This clonotype was counted at least ten times. The chain carries TRBV19 and TRBJ1-6; TRBD1 matches 11 bases. Germline assignment: CDR1 LNHDA and CDR2 SQIVND (reference sequence). The V gene end was trimmed by 6 bases and the J gene end by 8 bases; junction bases not matched to a gene: 3. The CDR3 spans 14 residues. The CDR3 sequence is CASSPGQGDSPLHF. The CDR3 bases are TGTGCCAGTAGCCCGGGACAGGGGGATTCACCCCTCCACTTT.

The gene calls are TRBV2 and TRBJ1-4; D is unresolved. The CDR3 contains 14 residues. Germline V lookup: CDR1 SNHLY, CDR2 FYNNEI. V was pared by 10 bases and J by 0 bases, with 12 bases between. The CDR3 loop is CATREVATNEKLFF. The CDR3 region has the DNA TGTGCCACCCGAGAGGTCGCAACTAATGAAAAACTGTTTTTT.

The gene calls are TRBV9 and TRBJ2-1; TRBD2 matches 16 bases. Trimming at V came to 0 bases and at J to 8 bases, leaving 8 bases not matched to a gene. Germline V gene sequence: CDR1 SGDLS, CDR2 YYNGEE. This CDR3 has 18 residues. CDR3 sequence (DNA): TGTGCCAGCAGCGTAGAGGGGACTAGCGGGAGGGGATTGGATGAGCAGTTCTTC. Protein: CASSVEGTSGRGLDEQFF.

This clonotype was seen ten or more times. The chain carries TRBV7-9 and TRBJ2-5, with unresolved D. The germline CDR1 and CDR2 sequences are SEHNR and FQNEAQ (reference sequence). Trimming removed 2 bases from V and 3 bases from J, with 4 bases in between. CDR3 size: 12 residues. DNA of the CDR3: TGTGCCAGCAGCTTACGGGAAGAGACCCAGTACTTC. Translating it yields CASSLREETQYF.

This clonotype was seen many times. The chain joins TRBV30 to TRBJ2-3; D remains ambiguous. Germline CDR1 GTSNPN, CDR2 SVGIG (reference sequence). V lost 2 bases to trimming and J lost 0 bases, with 6 bases between them. CDR3 length: 13 amino acids. The CDR3 DNA reads as TGTGCCTGGAGTTTGGGGAGCACAGATACGCAGTATTTT. This sequence encodes CAWSLGSTDTQYF.